This T cell receptor beta chain comes out of a study of T cells in Graves' hyperthyroidism and ophthalmopathy. Study-wide results and limits: The model's output predicted ophthalmopathy at a median of roughly 6 months prior to onset.

TCR beta CDR3 sequences were amplified from RNA transcripts. The study used the HTBI primer set for a first-round RT-PCR of the TCR CDR3. TCRdb independently ran MiXCR on the multiplex PCR reads; one entry per CDR3 protein. The sample lists some 320,000 distinct CDR3 sequences, roughly 15% seen once, with 34% in the top ten. Among ophthalmopathy patients, the Clinical Activity Score reached at least 3, the NOSPECS grade reached at least 4, and duration remained under 3 months. Uncontrolled infection, other autoimmune disease, pregnancy or lactation barred patients from enrollment. This CDR3 is built from 15 residues. V was cut by 4 bases and J by 5 bases, with 17 bases left in between. Germline V gives CDR1 SGHRS, CDR2 YFSETQ. In the case of this clonotype: The antigen remains undetermined.

Sequencing was performed on blood. This receptor was identified in a woman in her thirties or forties with Graves' ophthalmopathy. The genes are TRBV5-1 and TRBJ2-3; weak D call: TRBD1 (5 bases). For the CDR3, the DNA is TGCGCCAGCAGCCCTTGGACACGGAGAAGAGATACGCAGTATTTT. As protein: CASSPWTRRRDTQYF.